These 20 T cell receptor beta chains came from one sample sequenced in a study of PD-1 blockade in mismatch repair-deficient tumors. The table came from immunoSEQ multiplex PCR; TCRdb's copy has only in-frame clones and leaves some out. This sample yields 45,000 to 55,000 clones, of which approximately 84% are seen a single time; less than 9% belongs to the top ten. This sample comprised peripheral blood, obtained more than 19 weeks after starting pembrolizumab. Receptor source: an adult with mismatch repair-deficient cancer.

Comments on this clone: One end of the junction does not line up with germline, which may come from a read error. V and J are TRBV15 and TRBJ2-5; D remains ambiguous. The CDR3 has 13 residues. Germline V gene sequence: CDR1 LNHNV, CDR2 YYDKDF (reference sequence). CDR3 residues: CATSREERETQYF. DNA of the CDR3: TGTGCCACCAGCCGAGAGGAACGGGAGACCCAGTACTTC.

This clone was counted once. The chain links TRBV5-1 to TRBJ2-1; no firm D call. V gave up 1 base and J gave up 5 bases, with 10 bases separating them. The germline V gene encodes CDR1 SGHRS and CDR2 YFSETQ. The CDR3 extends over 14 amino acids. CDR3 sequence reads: CASSLTISNNEQFF. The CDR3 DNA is TGCGCCAGCAGCTTGACCATATCAAACAATGAGCAGTTCTTC.

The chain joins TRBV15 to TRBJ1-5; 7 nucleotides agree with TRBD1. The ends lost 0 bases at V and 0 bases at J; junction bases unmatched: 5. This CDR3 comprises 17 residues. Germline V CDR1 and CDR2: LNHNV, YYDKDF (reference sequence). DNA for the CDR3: TGTGCCACCAGCAGAGAACAGGGGTTGGGTAGCAATCAGCCCCAGCATTTT. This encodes CATSREQGLGSNQPQHF.

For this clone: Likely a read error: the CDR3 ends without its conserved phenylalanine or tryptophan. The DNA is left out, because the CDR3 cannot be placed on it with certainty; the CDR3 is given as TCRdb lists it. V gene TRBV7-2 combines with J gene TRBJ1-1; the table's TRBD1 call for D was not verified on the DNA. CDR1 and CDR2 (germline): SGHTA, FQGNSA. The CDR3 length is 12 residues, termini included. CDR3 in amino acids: CASSLTGKPSRL.

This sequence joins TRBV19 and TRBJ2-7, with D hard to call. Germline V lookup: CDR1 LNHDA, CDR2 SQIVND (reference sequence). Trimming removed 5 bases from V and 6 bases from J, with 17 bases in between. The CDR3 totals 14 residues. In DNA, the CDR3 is TGTGCCAGTAGTTCCGGAGCGTCGAGTGGCGAGCAGTACTTC. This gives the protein CASSSGASSGEQYF.

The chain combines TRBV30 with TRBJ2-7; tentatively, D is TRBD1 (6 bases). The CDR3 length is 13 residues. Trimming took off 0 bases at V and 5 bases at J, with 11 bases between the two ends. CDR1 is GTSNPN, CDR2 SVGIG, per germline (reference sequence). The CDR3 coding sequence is TGTGCCTGGAGTGTACAGGGCACCCACGAGCAGTACTTC. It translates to CAWSVQGTHEQYF.

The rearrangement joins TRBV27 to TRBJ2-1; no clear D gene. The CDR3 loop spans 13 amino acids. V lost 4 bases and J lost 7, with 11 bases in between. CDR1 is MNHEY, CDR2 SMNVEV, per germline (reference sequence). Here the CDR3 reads CASSSSSSNEQFF. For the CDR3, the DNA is TGTGCCAGCAGTTCCTCCTCCTCGAATGAGCAGTTCTTC.

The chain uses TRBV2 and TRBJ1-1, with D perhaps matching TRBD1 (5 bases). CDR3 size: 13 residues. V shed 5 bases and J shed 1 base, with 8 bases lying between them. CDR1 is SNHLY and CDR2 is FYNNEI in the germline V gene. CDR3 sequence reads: CASSLRGNTEAFF. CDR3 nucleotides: TGTGCCAGCAGTCTAAGGGGGAACACTGAAGCTTTCTTT.

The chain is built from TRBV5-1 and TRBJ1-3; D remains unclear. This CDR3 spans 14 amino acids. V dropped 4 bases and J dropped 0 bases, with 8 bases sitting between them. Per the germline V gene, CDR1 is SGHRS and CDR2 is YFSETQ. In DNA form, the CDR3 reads TGCGCCAGCAGCGGCGATGGCTCTGGAAACACCATATATTTT. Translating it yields CASSGDGSGNTIYF.

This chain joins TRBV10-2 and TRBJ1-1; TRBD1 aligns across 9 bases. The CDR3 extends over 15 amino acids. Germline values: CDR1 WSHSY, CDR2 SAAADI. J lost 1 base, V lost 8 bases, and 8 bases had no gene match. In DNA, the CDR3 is TGCGCCAGCCACACAGGGGGCGCCGGGAACACTGAAGCTTTCTTT. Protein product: CASHTGGAGNTEAFF.

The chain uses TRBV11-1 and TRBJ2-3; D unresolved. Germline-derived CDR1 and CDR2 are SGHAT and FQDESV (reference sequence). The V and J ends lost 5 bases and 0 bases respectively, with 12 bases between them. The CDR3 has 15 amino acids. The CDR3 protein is CASSPLSGSTDTQYF. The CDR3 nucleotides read TGTGCCAGCAGCCCCCTGTCGGGTAGCACAGATACGCAGTATTTT.

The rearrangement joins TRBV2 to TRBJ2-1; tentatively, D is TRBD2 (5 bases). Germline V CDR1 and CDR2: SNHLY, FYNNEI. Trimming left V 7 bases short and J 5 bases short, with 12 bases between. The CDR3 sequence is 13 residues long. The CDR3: CASTLGLNNEQFF. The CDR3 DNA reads TGTGCCAGCACCTTAGGACTGAACAATGAGCAGTTCTTC.

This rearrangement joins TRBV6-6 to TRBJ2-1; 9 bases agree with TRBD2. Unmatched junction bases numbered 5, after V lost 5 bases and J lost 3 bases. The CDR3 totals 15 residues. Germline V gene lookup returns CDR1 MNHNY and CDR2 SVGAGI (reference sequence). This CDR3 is CASSGETSGYNEQFF. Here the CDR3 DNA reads TGTGCCAGCAGTGGCGAGACTAGCGGCTACAATGAGCAGTTCTTC.

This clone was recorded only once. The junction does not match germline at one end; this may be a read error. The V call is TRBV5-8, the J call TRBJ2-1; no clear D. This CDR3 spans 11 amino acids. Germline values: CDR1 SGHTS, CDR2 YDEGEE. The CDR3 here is CASSRMGPPVF. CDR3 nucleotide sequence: TGTGCCAGCAGCCGAATGGGCCCCCCAGTCTTC. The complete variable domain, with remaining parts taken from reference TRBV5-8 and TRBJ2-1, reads EAGVTQSPTHLIKTRGQQATLRCSPISGHTSVYWYQQALGLGLQFLLWYDEGEERNRGNFPPRFSGRQFPNYSSELNVNALELEDSALYLCASSRMGPPVFGPGTRLTVL.

The CDR3 here is CASSVATTGGDPRGNEQFF. In DNA form, the CDR3 reads TGTGCCAGCAGCGTAGCTACTACGGGAGGAGACCCCAGAGGCAATGAGCAGTTCTTC. The chain has TRBV9 and TRBJ2-1, with 7 bases that match TRBD2. Germline V gene lookup returns CDR1 SGDLS and CDR2 YYNGEE. The V gene end was trimmed by 0 bases and the J gene end by 6 bases; junction bases not matched to a gene: 18. This CDR3 has 19 amino acids.

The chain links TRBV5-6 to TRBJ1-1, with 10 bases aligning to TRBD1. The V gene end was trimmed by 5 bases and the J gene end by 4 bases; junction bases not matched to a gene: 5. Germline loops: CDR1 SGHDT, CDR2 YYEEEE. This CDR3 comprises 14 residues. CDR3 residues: CASSYGTGVTEAFF. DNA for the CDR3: TGTGCCAGCAGTTATGGGACAGGGGTCACTGAAGCTTTCTTT.

The CDR3 region is CASSLGGGDETQYF. For the CDR3, the DNA is TGTGCCAGCAGTTTAGGGGGGGGTGATGAGACCCAGTACTTC. The chain joins TRBV27 to TRBJ2-5; 7 positions match TRBD2. V gave up 2 bases and J gave up 5 bases; unmatched junction bases: 5. The CDR3 has 14 amino acids. Germline-derived CDR1 and CDR2 are MNHEY and SMNVEV (reference sequence).

The CDR3 DNA reads TGTGCCAGCAGCCCACCGGCGTGTGACAGAACTTTCCCTTCTAACTATGGCTACACCTTC. Translating it yields CASSPPACDRTFPSNYGYTF. V and J are TRBV21-1 and TRBJ1-2; the table assigns TRBD1, which was not confirmed against the DNA. TRBV21-1 is a known pseudogene. There are 20 residues in the CDR3.

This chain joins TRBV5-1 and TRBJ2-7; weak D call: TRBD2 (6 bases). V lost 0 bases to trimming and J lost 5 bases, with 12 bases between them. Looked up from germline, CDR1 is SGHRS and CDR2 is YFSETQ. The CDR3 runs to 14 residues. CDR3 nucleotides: TGCGCCAGCAGCTTGGTAGCGGCTAATCACGAGCAGTACTTC. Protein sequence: CASSLVAANHEQYF. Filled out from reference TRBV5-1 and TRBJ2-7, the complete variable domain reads KAGVTQTPRYLIKTRGQQVTLSCSPISGHRSVSWYQQTPGQGLQFLFEYFSETQRNKGNFPGRFSGRQFSNSRSEMNVSTLELGDSALYLCASSLVAANHEQYFGPGTRLTVT.

The CDR3 region has the DNA TGTGCCAGCAGTGAAAACAGGGTCAATGAGCAGTTCTTC. Translated: CASSENRVNEQFF. This chain connects TRBV6-1 to TRBJ2-1; a weak D match, TRBD1 (6 bases). The CDR3 loop spans 13 amino acids. CDR1 and CDR2 from the germline V gene are MNHNS and SASEGT. Trimming removed 2 bases at V and 6 bases at J, with 8 bases between.